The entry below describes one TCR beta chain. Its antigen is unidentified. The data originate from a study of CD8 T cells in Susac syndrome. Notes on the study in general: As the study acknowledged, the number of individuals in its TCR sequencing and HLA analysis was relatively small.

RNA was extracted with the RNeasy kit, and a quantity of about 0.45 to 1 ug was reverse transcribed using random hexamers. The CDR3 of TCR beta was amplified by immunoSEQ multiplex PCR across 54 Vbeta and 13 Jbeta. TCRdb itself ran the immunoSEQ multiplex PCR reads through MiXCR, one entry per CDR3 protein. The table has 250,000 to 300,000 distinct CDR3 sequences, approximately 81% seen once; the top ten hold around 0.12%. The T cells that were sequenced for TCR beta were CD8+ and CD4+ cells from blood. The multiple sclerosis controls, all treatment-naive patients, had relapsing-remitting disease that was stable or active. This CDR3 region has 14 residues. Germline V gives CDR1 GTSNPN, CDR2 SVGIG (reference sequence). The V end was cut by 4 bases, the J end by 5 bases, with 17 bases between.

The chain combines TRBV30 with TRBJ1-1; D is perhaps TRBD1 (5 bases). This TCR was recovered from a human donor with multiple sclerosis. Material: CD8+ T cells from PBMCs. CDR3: CAWISGRAKTEAFF. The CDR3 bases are TGTGCCTGGATTTCTGGCAGGGCGAAGACTGAAGCTTTCTTT.